Sequencing of this TCR beta chain was carried out in a study of PD-1 blockade in classical Hodgkin lymphoma (TCRdb year 2020). With respect to the entire study: Nivolumab dosing was 3 mg/kg intravenously every 2 weeks, continuing until either disease progression or unacceptable toxicity. The study used TCR beta sequencing and CyTOF to define a peripheral blood immune signature of response to PD-1 blockade in classical Hodgkin lymphoma. Study-wide conclusions, independent of this receptor: Baseline TCR diversity was reported to be lower in newly diagnosed patients than in healthy donors and to be lower still in relapsed/refractory patients. The study was restricted to a single clinical trial cohort, and the causes of repertoire differences, possibly disease activity or prior therapy, were left undefined. By C4D1, a significant rise was seen in CD4+ TCR diversity but not in CD8+ TCR diversity (p=0.0027 vs p=0.16), and the rise was most apparent among complete responders (p=0.02). Patients starting nivolumab less than 1 year after ASCT had lower diversity and were excluded from later analyses to avoid confounding by immune reconstitution. Trial patients with a complete response had baseline diversity similar to that of newly diagnosed patients, while partial responders and progressors had significantly lower diversity.

Measured from the cysteine to the phenylalanine, the CDR3 is 15 residues long. Here the CDR3 DNA is all that survives: 45 bases in frame from base 1. The germline V gene gives CDR1 as MGHRA and CDR2 as YSYEKL. Trimming costs V 1 base and J 3 bases, and their ends lie 10 bases apart. Genomic DNA was extracted with the Qiagen DNeasy kit from unsorted PBMCs and from negatively selected CD4+ and CD8+ fractions. TCR beta CDR3 regions were amplified by immunoSEQ multiplex PCR using primers annealing to V and J segments. A synthetic immune receptor repertoire was used to minimize amplification bias, and any remaining bias was removed computationally after sequencing. Under the source paper's analysis protocol: Repertoire diversity was quantified as the Shannon entropy index using custom Python scripts. Unsorted, CD4+ and CD8+ repertoires were analyzed separately, except for combined analyses in which CD4+ and CD8+ sequences were merged in silico. Clonal expansion was defined as a frequency increase of at least 2-fold after treatment compared with C1D1, and clones undetected at baseline were assigned a pseudocount of 0.5. Clones with 0 or 1 copy at C1D1 were defined as singleton clones, while clones with 2 or more copies were defined as non-singleton clones. By matching protein sequences in sorted samples from the same patient, clones expanded in unsorted samples were annotated as CD4+, CD8+ or unknown. Wilcoxon tests on paired samples were used to test diversity changes from C1D1 to C4D1. The clones in this table, taken by TCRdb from immuneACCESS, are in-frame only. Not every clone is retained; where verified, under half of the shortfall comes from an unresolved V gene, and the cause of the rest is unknown. V, J and clone size are taken as reported in that table, and D and trimming were inferred from the DNA itself. Present in this sample are fewer than 30,000 clones, 70% to 90% of which were seen just once. 6.5% to 7.5% of the sample belongs to the ten largest clones.

Explained via the paper, the time point label denotes: cycle 1 day 1 (C1D1), immediately before nivolumab initiation. All trial patients had relapsed after autologous stem cell transplantation, with cohorts A, B and C differing in prior brentuximab vedotin exposure. A Miltenyi CD8+ T cell isolation kit was used for magnetic negative selection to purify CD8+ T cells from thawed PBMCs. The trial cohort included fewer than 60 patients with relapsed/refractory classical Hodgkin lymphoma, and each patient had a best overall response of complete response, partial response or progressive disease. Trial patients were treated with single-agent nivolumab in the multi-cohort phase II CheckMate 205 trial. An independent review committee assessed best overall response by applying the 2007 International Working Group response criteria. Trial PBMCs were obtained immediately prior to nivolumab initiation (C1D1) and on therapy at cycle 2 day 1 and cycle 4 day 1. Peripheral blood was collected in 8 mL Vacutainer Cell Preparation Tubes, from which PBMCs were isolated by centrifugation and then cryopreserved. Purified CD4+ and CD8+ fractions were prepared only for cases where an additional PBMC sample was available. Magnetically labelled cells were removed on LS columns in a quadroMACS separator, and the flow-through was retained as the purified fraction.

In the case of this clone: It has no known antigen specificity. Per-base qualities were not stored, and no clone one base away is much larger.

The V and J segments used are TRBV4-1 and TRBJ2-1; the D gene cannot be named for sure. This specimen consisted of CD8+ T cells from blood, obtained at baseline. The source of this sequence is a human donor with classical Hodgkin lymphoma. The CDR3 region reads CASSQAQPNYNEQFF. Here is the DNA: TGCGCCAGCAGCCAAGCCCAACCTAACTACAATGAGCAGTTCTTC.